This T cell receptor beta chain was obtained from a study of blood T cells in healthy people across ages. General study results and limits: Because sorting was not performed, PBMCs prevented conclusive naive versus antigen-experienced comparison.

A J-beta primer mix and a sample-barcoded 5' primer were used in a second PCR of about 7 to 12 cycles. TCRdb independently ran MiXCR on the 5' RACE reads; one entry per CDR3 protein. The sample records some 760,000 distinct CDR3 sequences, roughly 25% being singletons. The sample holds a few counts of this clonotype. What it recognizes is unknown. V dropped 5 bases and J dropped 5 bases, with 11 bases sitting between them. Germline values: CDR1 SGHNT, CDR2 YYREEE (reference sequence). This CDR3 region has 12 residues. The sample was also linked to a second study, of T cells of mothers and their children. That study adds: Slightly higher overlap, not significant, was seen in related mother-child pairs than in unrelated pairs. Clones that were microchimeric and persistent were not detected among T cells.

J is TRBJ2-7 and V is TRBV5-4; D gene uncertain. Input material: blood. This clonotype was sampled from a boy aged 10-17 years in good health. CDR3 DNA sequence: TGTGCCAGCAGGACGCCTTGGGACGAGCAGTACTTC. Its translation: CASRTPWDEQYF. Supplemented by reference TRBV5-4 and TRBJ2-7, the full variable domain reads ETGVTQSPTHLIKTRGQQVTLRCSSQSGHNTVSWYQQALGQGPQFIFQYYREEENGRGNFPPRFSGLQFPNYSSELNVNALELDDSALYLCASRTPWDEQYFGPGTRLTVT.